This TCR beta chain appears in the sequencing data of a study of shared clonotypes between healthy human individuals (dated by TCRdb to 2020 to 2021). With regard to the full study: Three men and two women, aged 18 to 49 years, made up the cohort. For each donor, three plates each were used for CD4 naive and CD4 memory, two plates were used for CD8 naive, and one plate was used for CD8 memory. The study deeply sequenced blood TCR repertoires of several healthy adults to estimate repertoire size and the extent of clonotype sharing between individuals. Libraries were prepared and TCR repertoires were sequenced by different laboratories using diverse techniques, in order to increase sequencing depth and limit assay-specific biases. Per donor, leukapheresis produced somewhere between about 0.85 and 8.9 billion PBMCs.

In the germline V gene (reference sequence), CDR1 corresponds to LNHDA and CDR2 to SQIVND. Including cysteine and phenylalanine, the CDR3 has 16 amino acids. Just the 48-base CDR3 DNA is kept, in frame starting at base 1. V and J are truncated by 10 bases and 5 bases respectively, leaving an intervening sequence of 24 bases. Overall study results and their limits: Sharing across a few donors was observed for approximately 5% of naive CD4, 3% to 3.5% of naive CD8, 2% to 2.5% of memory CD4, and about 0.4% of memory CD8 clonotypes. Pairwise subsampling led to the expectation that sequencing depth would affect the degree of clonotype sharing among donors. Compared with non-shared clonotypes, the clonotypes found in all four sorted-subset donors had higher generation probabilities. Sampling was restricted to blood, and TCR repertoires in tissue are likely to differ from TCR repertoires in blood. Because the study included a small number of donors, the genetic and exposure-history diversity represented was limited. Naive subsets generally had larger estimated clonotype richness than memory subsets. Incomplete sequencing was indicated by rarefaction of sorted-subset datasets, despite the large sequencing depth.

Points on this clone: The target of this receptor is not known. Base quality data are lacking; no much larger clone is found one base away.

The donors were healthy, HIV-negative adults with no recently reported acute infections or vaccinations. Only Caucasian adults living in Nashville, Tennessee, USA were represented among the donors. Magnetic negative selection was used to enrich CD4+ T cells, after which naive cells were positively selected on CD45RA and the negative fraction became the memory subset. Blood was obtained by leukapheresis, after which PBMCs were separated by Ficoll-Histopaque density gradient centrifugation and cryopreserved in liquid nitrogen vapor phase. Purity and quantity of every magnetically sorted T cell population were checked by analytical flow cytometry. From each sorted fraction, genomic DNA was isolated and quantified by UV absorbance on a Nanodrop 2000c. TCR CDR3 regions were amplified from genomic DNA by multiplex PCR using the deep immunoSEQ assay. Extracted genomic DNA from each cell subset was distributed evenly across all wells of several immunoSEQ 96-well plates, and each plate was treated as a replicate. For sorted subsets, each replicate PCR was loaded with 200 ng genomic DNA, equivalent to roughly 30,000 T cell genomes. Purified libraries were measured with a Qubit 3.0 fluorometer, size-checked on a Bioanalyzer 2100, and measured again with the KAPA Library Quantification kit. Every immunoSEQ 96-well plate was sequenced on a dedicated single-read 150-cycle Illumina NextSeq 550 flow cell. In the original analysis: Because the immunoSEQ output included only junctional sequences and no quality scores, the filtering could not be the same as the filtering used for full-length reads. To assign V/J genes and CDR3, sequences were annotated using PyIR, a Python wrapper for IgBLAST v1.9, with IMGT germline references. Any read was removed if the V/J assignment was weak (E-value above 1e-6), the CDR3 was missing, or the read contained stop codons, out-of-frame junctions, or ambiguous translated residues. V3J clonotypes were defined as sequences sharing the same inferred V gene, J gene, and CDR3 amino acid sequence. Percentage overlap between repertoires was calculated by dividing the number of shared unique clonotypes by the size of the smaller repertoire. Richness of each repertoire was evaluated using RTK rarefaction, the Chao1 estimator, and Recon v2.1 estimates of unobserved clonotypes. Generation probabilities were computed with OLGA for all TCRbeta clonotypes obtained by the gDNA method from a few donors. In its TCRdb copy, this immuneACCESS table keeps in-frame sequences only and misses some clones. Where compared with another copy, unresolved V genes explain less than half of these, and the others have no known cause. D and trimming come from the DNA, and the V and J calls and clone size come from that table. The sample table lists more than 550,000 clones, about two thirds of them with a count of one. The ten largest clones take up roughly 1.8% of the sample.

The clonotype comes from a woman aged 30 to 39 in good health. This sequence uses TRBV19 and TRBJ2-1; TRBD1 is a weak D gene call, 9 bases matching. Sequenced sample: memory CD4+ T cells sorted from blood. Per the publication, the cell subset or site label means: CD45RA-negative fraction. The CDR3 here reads CATGRGQGPLDNEQFF. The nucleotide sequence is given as TGTGCCACCGGGAGGGGACAGGGACCCCTAGACAATGAGCAGTTCTTC.